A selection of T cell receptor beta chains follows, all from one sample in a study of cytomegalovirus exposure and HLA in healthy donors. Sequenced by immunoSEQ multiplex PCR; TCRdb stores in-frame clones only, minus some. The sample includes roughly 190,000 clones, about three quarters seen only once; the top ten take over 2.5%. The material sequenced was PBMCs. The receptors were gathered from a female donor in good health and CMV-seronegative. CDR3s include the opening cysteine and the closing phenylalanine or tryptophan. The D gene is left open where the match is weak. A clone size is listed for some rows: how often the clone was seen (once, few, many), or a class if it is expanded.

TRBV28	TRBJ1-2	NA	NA	TGTGCCAGCAGTTTGACTTACCCGTTTGGCTACACCTTC	CASSLTYPFGYTF
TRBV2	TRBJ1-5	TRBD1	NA	TGTGCCAGCGCCGGACAGGGGTCGGGTGGCAATCAGCCCCAGCATTTT	CASAGQGSGGNQPQHF
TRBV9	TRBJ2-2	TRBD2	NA	TGTGCCAGCACCCTAGCGGGGGGGCCGGCCACCGGGGAGCTGTTTTTT	CASTLAGGPATGELFF
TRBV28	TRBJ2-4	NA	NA	TGTGCCAGCAGTTTATGGCAGGGCACAAACATTCAGTACTTC	CASSLWQGTNIQYF
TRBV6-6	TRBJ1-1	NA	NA	TGTGCCAGCAGTTACTCCGGCGGGGAGACTGAAGCTTTCTTT	CASSYSGGETEAFF
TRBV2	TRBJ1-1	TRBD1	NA	TGTGCCAGCAGTGCACAGGGGAGCACTGAAGCTTTCTTT	CASSAQGSTEAFF
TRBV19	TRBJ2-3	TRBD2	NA	TGTGCCAGTAGTATGGGCGCTAGCGGGGGCACAGATACGCAGTATTTT	CASSMGASGGTDTQYF
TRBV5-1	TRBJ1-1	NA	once	TGCGCCAGCAAAGCGGGCAGTGAAGCTTTCTTT	CASKAGSEAFF
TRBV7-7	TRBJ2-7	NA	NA	TGTGCCAGCAGCTTAGCGGGGGGTGAGCAGTACTTC	CASSLAGGEQYF
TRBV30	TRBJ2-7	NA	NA	TGTGCCTACGCTCTCGGGGGTCGCTACGAGCAGTACTTC	CAYALGGRYEQYF
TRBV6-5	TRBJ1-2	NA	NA	TGTGCCGGCGCGAGGGCGGAGCGGAATGGCTACACCTTC	CAGARAERNGYTF
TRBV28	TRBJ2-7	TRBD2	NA	TGTGCCAGCGTAGCGGGTTACGAGCAGTACTTC	CASVAGYEQYF
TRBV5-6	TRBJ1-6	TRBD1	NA	TGTGCCAGCAGCTTGGGACAGGGGAATTCACCCCTCCACTTT	CASSLGQGNSPLHF
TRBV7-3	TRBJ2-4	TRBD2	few	TGTGCCAGCAGCCTTGAGCTAGCGGGAAACATTCAGTACTTC	CASSLELAGNIQYF
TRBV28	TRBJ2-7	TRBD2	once	TGTGCCAGCAGTTCCCGCGGTGCTAGCGGATCCTACGAGCAGTACTTC	CASSSRGASGSYEQYF
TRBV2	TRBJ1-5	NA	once	TGTGCCACCAGAAAGGGGGATAGCAATCAGCCCCAGCATTTT	CATRKGDSNQPQHF
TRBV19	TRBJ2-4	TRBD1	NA	TGTGCCAGCTCCCCAGGGGGTTCCAAAAACATTCAGTACTTC	CASSPGGSKNIQYF
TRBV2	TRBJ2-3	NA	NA	TGTGCCAGCAGGCCCACGGTAGGAGGCCCCACAGATACGCAGTATTTT	CASRPTVGGPTDTQYF
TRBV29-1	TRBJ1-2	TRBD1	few	TGCAGCGTTGAAGAATGGACAGGGGACGGCTACACCTTC	CSVEEWTGDGYTF
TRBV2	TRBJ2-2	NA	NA	TGTGCCAGCAGTCTTCAGGTCGGCACCGGGGAGCTGTTTTTT	CASSLQVGTGELFF
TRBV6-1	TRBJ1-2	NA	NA	TGTGCCAGCAGTGAATTAACAGGGACCTGGGGCTACACCTTC	CASSELTGTWGYTF
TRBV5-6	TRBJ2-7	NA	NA	TGTGCCAGCAGCTTGGTCGGGTCAAGCTCCTACGAGCAGTACTTC	CASSLVGSSSYEQYF
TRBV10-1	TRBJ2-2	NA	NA	TGCGCCAGCAGTGGTTTCAGGACCGGGGAGCTGTTTTTT	CASSGFRTGELFF
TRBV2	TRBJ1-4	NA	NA	TGTGCCAGCAGTGGGACATCAAATGAAAAACTGTTTTTT	CASSGTSNEKLFF
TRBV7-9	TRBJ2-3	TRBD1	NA	TGTGCCAGCAATCTTAGACAGGGTCAGGCAGATACGCAGTATTTT	CASNLRQGQADTQYF
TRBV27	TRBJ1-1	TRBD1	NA	TGTGCCAGCATCCACAACCCAGGGGGGTATAACACTGAAGCTTTCTTT	CASIHNPGGYNTEAFF
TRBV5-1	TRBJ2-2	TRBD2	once	TGCGCCAGCAGCTTAGCGGGAGGGAACACCGGGGAGCTGTTTTTT	CASSLAGGNTGELFF
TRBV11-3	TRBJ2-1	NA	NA	TGTGCCAGCAGCTTAGATGGGGGCAGGGGATCCTACAATGAGCAGTTCTTC	CASSLDGGRGSYNEQFF
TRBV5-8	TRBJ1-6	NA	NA	TGTGCCAGCAGCTTGGACTTCGAGGAGGTGGTAAATTCACCCCTCCACTTT	CASSLDFEEVVNSPLHF
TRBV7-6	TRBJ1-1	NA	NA	TGTGCCAGCACCCCTAGGCAGCTAAACACTGAAGCTTTCTTT	CASTPRQLNTEAFF
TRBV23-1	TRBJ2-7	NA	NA	TGCGCCAGCAGTCACCCGAATCGGAGCGGGCTGGATCAGGAGCAGTACTTC	CASSHPNRSGLDQEQYF
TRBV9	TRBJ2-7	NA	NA	TGTGCCAGCAGCGTAACAGCCTCCTACGAGCAGTACTTC	CASSVTASYEQYF
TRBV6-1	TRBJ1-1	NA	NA	TGTGCCAGTGCTAGGGGGACCATGAACACTGAAGCTTTCTTT	CASARGTMNTEAFF
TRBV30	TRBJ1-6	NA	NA	TGTGCCTGGAGCCAGGATTCACCCCTCCACTTT	CAWSQDSPLHF
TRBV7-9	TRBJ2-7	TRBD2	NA	TGTGCCAGCAGCCCGGGGACTAGCGGTGAGCAGTACTTC	CASSPGTSGEQYF
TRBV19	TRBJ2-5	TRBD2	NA	TGTGCCAGTAGTACTAGCGGGGTCCAAGAGACCCAGTACTTC	CASSTSGVQETQYF
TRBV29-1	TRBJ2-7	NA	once	TGCAGCGTTGAAAGGGCAGGGGAGATCTACGAGCAGTACTTC	CSVERAGEIYEQYF
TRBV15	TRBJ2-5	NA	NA	TGTGCCACCAGCAGAGCTATTAGGGGCACGGAAGAGACCCAGTACTTC	CATSRAIRGTEETQYF
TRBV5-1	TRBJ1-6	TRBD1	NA	TGCGCCAGCAGCTCCACAGGGGGCGAAGCCTCCTATAATTCACCCCTCCACTTT	CASSSTGGEASYNSPLHF
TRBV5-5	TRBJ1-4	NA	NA	TGTGCCAGCAGCCAGAACAGACCCAATGAAAAACTGTTTTTT	CASSQNRPNEKLFF
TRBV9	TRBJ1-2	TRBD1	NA	TGTGCCAGCCGATCGACAGGGTCCTATGGCTACACCTTC	CASRSTGSYGYTF
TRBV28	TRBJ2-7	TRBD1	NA	TGTGCCAGCAGTTCGACAGGGGGACGAAGCTCCTACGAGCAGTACTTC	CASSSTGGRSSYEQYF
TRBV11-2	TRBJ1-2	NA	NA	TGTGCCAGCAGCCCGACATCCGGTAACTATGGCTACACCTTC	CASSPTSGNYGYTF
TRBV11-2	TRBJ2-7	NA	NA	TGTGCCAGCAGCTTAAACGGCTACGAGCAGTACTTC	CASSLNGYEQYF
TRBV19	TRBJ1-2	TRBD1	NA	TGTGCCAGTAGCACAATGGGAACAGGGGGCTATGGCTACACCTTC	CASSTMGTGGYGYTF
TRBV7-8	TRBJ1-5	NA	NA	TGTGCCAGCAGCTATCTGCCGGGACTGACGAATCAGCCCCAGCATTTT	CASSYLPGLTNQPQHF
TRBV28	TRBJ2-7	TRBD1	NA	TGTGCCAGCAGTACGATAGGACAGGGGGCGGGGGAGCAGTACTTC	CASSTIGQGAGEQYF
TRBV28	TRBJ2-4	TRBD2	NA	TGTGCCAGCAGTTTAGGTCTTAGAAGCGGGAGGCTCTTAGGGATTCAGTACTTC	CASSLGLRSGRLLGIQYF